This T cell receptor (beta chain) originates from a study of blood T cell repertoires in COVID-19. Study-level information: Some COVID-19 samples were acute and others convalescent; all came from the United States, Italy and Spain. The cDNA or gDNA used as material had been derived from T cells, B-cell-depleted T cells, or PBMCs.

Germline V gene sequence: CDR1 SEHNR, CDR2 FQNEAQ (reference sequence). The V and J ends lost 2 bases and 2 bases respectively, with 19 bases between them. This CDR3 comprises 17 residues. Original methodology: Researchers report that nucleated cell counts were estimated from reference gene primer amplification. Measured with immunoSEQ multiplex PCR; TCRdb has only the in-frame clones, and not every one. From that table come the V and J calls and clone size; the DNA was used to work out D and trimming. In the table there are a few hundred thousand clones, around 90% of which are singletons. The V call is TRBV7-9, the J call TRBJ2-7; D not resolved. Sequenced: peripheral blood. This TCR was recovered from a man aged 55 to 69 who had recovered from COVID-19. For the CDR3, the DNA is TGTGCCAGCAGCTTATTATCATCGCCCCGCGGCCCCTACGAGCAGTACTTC. Protein: CASSLLSSPRGPYEQYF.